What follows are 19 T cell receptor beta chains derived from one specimen sequenced in a study of T cells in Graves' hyperthyroidism and ophthalmopathy. RNA transcripts gave rise to amplified TCR beta CDR3 regions. In the first-round RT-PCR of the TCR CDR3, the HTBI primer set was used. TCRdb re-derived calls from the multiplex PCR reads in MiXCR, one entry per CDR3 protein. Of around 450,000 distinct CDR3 sequences detected, about a sixth appear once; the ten largest clones hold approximately 8%. Sample: blood. Receptor source: a young woman with Graves' hyperthyroidism.

This clonotype was observed many times. The V gene is TRBV30, the J gene TRBJ1-5; D gene uncertain. Trimming pared 4 bases from V and 4 bases from J, leaving 20 bases between. The germline CDR1 and CDR2 sequences are GTSNPN and SVGIG (reference sequence). The CDR3 has 16 amino acids. The CDR3 here is CAWTPEYVGVNQPQHF. CDR3 nucleotide sequence: TGTGCCTGGACGCCAGAGTACGTCGGGGTGAATCAGCCCCAGCATTTT.

This clonotype was detected many times. V usage is TRBV7-3 and J usage is TRBJ2-1, with D perhaps TRBD2 (5 bases). V was cut by 4 bases and J by 9 bases, with 13 bases left in between. Germline lookup yields CDR1 SGHTA and CDR2 FQGTGA. The CDR3 loop spans 13 amino acids. This CDR3 is CASSWVGDGEQFF. DNA of the CDR3: TGTGCCAGCAGCTGGGTGGGAGATGGTGAGCAGTTCTTC.

This clonotype was recorded many times. J is TRBJ2-3 and V is TRBV20-1, with D unclear. The CDR3 extends over 10 amino acids. Germline CDR1 reads DFQATT; CDR2 reads SNEGSKA (reference sequence). This chain's CDR3 is CSLITDTQYF. The CDR3 DNA is TGCAGCTTAATAACAGATACGCAGTATTTT.

Many counts were recorded for this clonotype. The chain is built from TRBV10-3 and TRBJ2-3; 8 positions match TRBD2. The V gene's germline CDR1 is ENHRY and CDR2 SYGVKD. J lost 0 bases, V lost 4 bases, and 6 bases had no gene match. CDR3 length: 16 residues. The CDR3 here is CAISGRGGTSTDTQYF. In nucleotides, the CDR3 is TGTGCCATCAGTGGTCGGGGGGGCACTAGCACAGATACGCAGTATTTT.

The gene calls are TRBV30 and TRBJ2-3, with 7 bases that match TRBD2. The CDR3 contains 15 residues. Germline V CDR1 and CDR2: GTSNPN, SVGIG (reference sequence). V lost 5 bases to trimming and J lost 0 bases; unmatched junction nucleotides: 8. CDR3 DNA: TGTGCCTGGGCTTCAGCGGGATCTAGCACAGATACGCAGTATTTT. Amino acid sequence: CAWASAGSSTDTQYF.

Ten or more counts support this clonotype. The gene calls are TRBV6-1 and TRBJ1-4; 9 bases are shared with TRBD1. This CDR3 is 15 amino acids long. The V gene end was trimmed by 5 bases and the J gene end by 8 bases; junction bases not matched to a gene: 9. Looked up from germline, CDR1 is MNHNS and CDR2 is SASEGT. CDR3 nucleotides: TGTGCCAGCAGTACGCAGACAGGGGGGAGCGAAAAACTGTTTTTT. Protein: CASSTQTGGSEKLFF.

The sample holds many counts of this clonotype. The genes are TRBV18 and TRBJ2-1; the D gene is possibly TRBD2 (7 bases). V was clipped by 3 bases and J by 1 base, with 19 bases between them. This CDR3 is built from 18 residues. The germline V gene has CDR1 KGHSH and CDR2 LQKENI. CDR3: CASSPLAEGEGSYNEQFF. The CDR3 nucleotides read TGTGCCAGCTCACCCCTCGCAGAGGGGGAGGGGTCCTACAATGAGCAGTTCTTC.

A few counts support this clonotype. This chain uses TRBV5-6 with TRBJ2-7; D is perhaps TRBD2 (5 bases). Germline V gives CDR1 SGHDT, CDR2 YYEEEE. The ends were cut back, 2 bases at V and 3 bases at J, with 15 bases in the middle. The CDR3 extends over 15 amino acids. CDR3 region: CASSLSGVGVYEQYF. DNA for the CDR3: TGTGCCAGCAGCTTAAGCGGAGTTGGGGTCTACGAGCAGTACTTC.

The CDR3 nucleotides are TGCGCCAGCAGCAACCCGGGACAGGGCTCCACCGGGGAGCTGTTTTTT. It translates to CASSNPGQGSTGELFF. The genes are TRBV5-1 and TRBJ2-2; 9 bases are a match to TRBD1. The CDR3 has 16 residues. The trim removed 4 bases at V and 4 bases at J, leaving 8 bases unmatched. Germline-derived CDR1 and CDR2 are SGHRS and YFSETQ.

This clonotype was observed at least ten times. The rearrangement joins TRBV7-2 to TRBJ2-2; perhaps TRBD1 as D (5 bases). Germline lookup yields CDR1 SGHTA and CDR2 FQGNSA. The germline V and J ends were trimmed by 4 bases and 2 bases, with 17 bases remaining between them. The CDR3 loop spans 17 amino acids. CDR3 bases: TGTGCCAGCAGCTGGCCTAGGCAGGGAATTAACACCGGGGAGCTGTTTTTT. Protein product: CASSWPRQGINTGELFF.

The table lists this clonotype with many counts. The chain links TRBV18 to TRBJ1-2, with a possible D match to TRBD1 (6 bases). Germline V gene data show CDR1 as KGHSH and CDR2 as LQKENI. The CDR3 extends over 15 amino acids. V was pared by 3 bases and J by 5 bases, with 16 bases between. Here the CDR3 reads CASSPVGQGGYGYTF. The CDR3, as DNA: TGTGCCAGCTCACCGGTGGGACAAGGGGGATATGGCTACACCTTC.

Many counts were recorded for this clonotype. The chain joins TRBV12-3 or TRBV12-4 to TRBJ2-1; D gene ambiguous. The ends were cut back, 6 bases at V and 1 base at J, with 10 bases in the middle. CDR3 length equals 14 residues. CDR3 sequence: CASRMEVSYNEQFF. DNA for the CDR3: TGTGCCAGCAGGATGGAAGTTTCCTACAATGAGCAGTTCTTC.

The table lists this clonotype with many counts. The chain is built from TRBV6-1 and TRBJ2-4, with D possibly matching TRBD2 (5 bases). The CDR3 spans 13 residues. V lost 3 bases and J lost 9, with 12 bases in between. Germline V gene lookup returns CDR1 MNHNS and CDR2 SASEGT. CDR3 in amino acids: CASSDGGLGIQYF. DNA for the CDR3: TGTGCCAGCAGTGACGGAGGACTCGGCATTCAGTACTTC.

This clonotype was recorded many times. The J gene is TRBJ2-3, the V gene TRBV5-1; TRBD2 matches at 12 bases. This CDR3 is built from 16 residues. Unmatched junction bases numbered 9, after V lost 4 bases and J lost 6 bases. CDR1 SGHRS and CDR2 YFSETQ come from the germline V gene. CDR3 amino acids: CASSRRLAGAGDTQYF. The CDR3 DNA reads as TGCGCCAGCAGCAGAAGACTAGCGGGAGCGGGTGATACGCAGTATTTT.

The rearrangement joins TRBV7-6 to TRBJ2-3; 13 bases map to TRBD2. Trimming removed 1 base from V and 5 bases from J; junction bases left unmatched: 3. This CDR3 is 16 amino acids long. The V gene's germline CDR1 is SGHVS and CDR2 FNYEAQ. This CDR3 reads CASSLGTSGSRDTQYF. The CDR3 coding sequence is TGTGCCAGCAGCTTAGGGACTAGCGGGAGTCGAGATACGCAGTATTTT. Together with reference TRBV7-6 and TRBJ2-3, the CDR3 gives the full variable domain: GAGVSQSPRYKVTKRGQDVALRCDPISGHVSLYWYRQALGQGPEFLTYFNYEAQQDKSGLPNDRFSAERPEGSISTLTIQRTEQRDSAMYRCASSLGTSGSRDTQYFGPGTRLTVL.

V and J are TRBV5-1 and TRBJ1-2, with D possibly TRBD1 on 5 matching bases. V lost 4 bases and J lost 3, with 7 bases in between. CDR1 is SGHRS and CDR2 is YFSETQ in the germline V gene. The CDR3 totals 12 residues. CDR3 loop: CASSGDYYGYTF. The CDR3 bases are TGCGCCAGCAGCGGGGACTACTATGGCTACACCTTC.

About this clonotype: This may come from a read error, since a much larger clone is one base off. The V call is TRBV12-3 or TRBV12-4, the J call TRBJ2-3; D may be TRBD1 (5 bases). CDR3 length equals 12 residues. V shed 6 bases and J shed 10 bases, with 14 bases lying between them. Here the CDR3 DNA reads TGTGCCAGCAGCCCGAACCAGGGTGCGCAGTATTTT. Translation gives CASSPNQGAQYF.

This clonotype was recorded at least ten times. This chain joins TRBV20-1 and TRBJ2-3, with 12 bases aligning to TRBD1. V was clipped by 5 bases and J by 0 bases; unmatched bases: 3. Germline V lookup: CDR1 DFQATT, CDR2 SNEGSKA (reference sequence). CDR3 length: 15 residues. The CDR3 reads CSAGDRGRSTDTQYF. The CDR3 nucleotides are TGCAGTGCTGGGGACAGGGGGCGAAGCACAGATACGCAGTATTTT.

This clonotype was found a few times. CDR3 nucleotide sequence: TGTGCCAGCAGATCCCGTTCCGGGAGAAACTCTGGAAACACCATATATTTT. It translates to CASRSRSGRNSGNTIYF. V is TRBV7-9 and J is TRBJ1-3; the D is unclear. Germline-derived CDR1 and CDR2 are SEHNR and FQNEAQ (reference sequence). CDR3 length equals 17 residues. The V and J ends lost 6 bases and 0 bases respectively, with 18 bases between them.